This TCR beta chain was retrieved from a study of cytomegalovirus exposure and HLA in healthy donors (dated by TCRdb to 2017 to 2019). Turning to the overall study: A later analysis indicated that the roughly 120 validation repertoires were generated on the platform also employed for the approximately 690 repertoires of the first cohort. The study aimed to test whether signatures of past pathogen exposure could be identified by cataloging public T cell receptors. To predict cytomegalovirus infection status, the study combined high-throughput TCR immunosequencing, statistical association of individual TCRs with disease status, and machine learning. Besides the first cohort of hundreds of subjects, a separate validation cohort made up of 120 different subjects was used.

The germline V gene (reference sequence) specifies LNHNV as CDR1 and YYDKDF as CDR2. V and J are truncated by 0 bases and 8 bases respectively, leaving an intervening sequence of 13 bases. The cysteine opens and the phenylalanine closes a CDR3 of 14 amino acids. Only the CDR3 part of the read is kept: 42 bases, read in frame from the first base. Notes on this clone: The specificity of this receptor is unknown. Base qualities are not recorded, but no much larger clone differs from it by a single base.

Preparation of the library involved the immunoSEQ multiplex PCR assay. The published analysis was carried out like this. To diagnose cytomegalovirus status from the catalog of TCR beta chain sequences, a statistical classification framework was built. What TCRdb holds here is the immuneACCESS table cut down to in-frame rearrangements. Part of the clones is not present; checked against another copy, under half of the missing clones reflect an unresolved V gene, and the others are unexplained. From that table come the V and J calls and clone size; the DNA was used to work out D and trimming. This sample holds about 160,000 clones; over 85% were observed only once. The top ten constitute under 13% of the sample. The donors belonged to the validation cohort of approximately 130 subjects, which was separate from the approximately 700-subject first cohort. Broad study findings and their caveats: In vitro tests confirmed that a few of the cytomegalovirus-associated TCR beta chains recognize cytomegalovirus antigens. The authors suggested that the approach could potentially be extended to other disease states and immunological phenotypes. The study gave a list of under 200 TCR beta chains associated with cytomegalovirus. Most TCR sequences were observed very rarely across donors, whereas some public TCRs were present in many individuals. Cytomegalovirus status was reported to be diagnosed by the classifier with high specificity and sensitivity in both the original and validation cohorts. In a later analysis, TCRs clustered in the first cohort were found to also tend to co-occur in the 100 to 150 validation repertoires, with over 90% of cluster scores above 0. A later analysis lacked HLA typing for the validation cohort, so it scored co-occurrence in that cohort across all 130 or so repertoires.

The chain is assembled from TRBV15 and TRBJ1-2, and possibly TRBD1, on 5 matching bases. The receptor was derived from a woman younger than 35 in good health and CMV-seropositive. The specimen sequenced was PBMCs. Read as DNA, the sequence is TGTGCCACCAGCAGAGATTTGCAGGGTCGGGGCTACACCTTC. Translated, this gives CATSRDLQGRGYTF.